A single sample is the source of the 10 T cell receptor beta chains below, sequenced in a study of cytomegalovirus exposure and HLA in healthy donors. The primer mix had 60 Vbeta and 13 Jbeta primers. Measured with immunoSEQ multiplex PCR; TCRdb has only the in-frame clones, and not every one. The sample holds 100,000 to 150,000 clones, around three quarters seen once. Sequencing was done on a sample of PBMCs. The receptors come from a man under 40 in good health and CMV-seronegative.

The sample holds a few counts of this clone. The chain is built from TRBV5-6 and TRBJ1-4; 8 positions agree with TRBD1. This CDR3 has 15 amino acids. V shed 5 bases and J 3 bases; nucleotides not matched to a gene: 6. Germline V CDR1 and CDR2: SGHDT, YYEEEE. The CDR3 nucleotides are TGTGCCAGCAGGCGACAGGGGTGGTCTAATGAAAAACTGTTTTTT. Residues: CASRRQGWSNEKLFF.

The chain has TRBV11-2 and TRBJ2-7; 8 bases match TRBD2. Germline V gene lookup returns CDR1 SGHAT and CDR2 FQNNGV. CDR3 length: 15 amino acids. V lost 1 base and J lost 3; bases outside the gene matches: 5. The CDR3 bases are TGTGCCAGCAGCTTAGGACTAGCGCGACTCTACGAGCAGTACTTC. The encoded protein is CASSLGLARLYEQYF.

This clone was observed a few times. V and J are TRBV30 and TRBJ1-5; D might be TRBD1 (6 bases). V lost 5 bases and J 4 bases, leaving 12 bases between the germline ends. This CDR3 is built from 13 residues. Germline assignment: CDR1 GTSNPN and CDR2 SVGIG (reference sequence). This CDR3 reads CAWSGQDNQPQHF. CDR3 sequence (DNA): TGTGCCTGGTCGGGACAAGATAATCAGCCCCAGCATTTT. The whole variable domain, remainder taken from reference TRBV30 and TRBJ1-5, is SQTIHQWPATLVQPVGSPLSLECTVEGTSNPNLYWYRQAAGRGLQLLFYSVGIGQISSEVPQNLSASRPQDRQFILSSKKLLLSDSGFYLCAWSGQDNQPQHFGDGTRLSIL.

The rearrangement uses TRBV15 and TRBJ1-2; 9 bases match TRBD1. J gave up 8 bases and V 3 bases, and 7 bases lay outside the gene matches. Looked up from germline, CDR1 is LNHNV and CDR2 is YYDKDF (reference sequence). This CDR3 has 14 residues. The CDR3 DNA is TGTGCCACCAGCAGGGGACAGGGAGGTGGAGGCTACACCTTC. It codes for CATSRGQGGGGYTF.

This chain connects TRBV6-5 to TRBJ2-7; D gene unclear. Per the germline V gene, CDR1 is MNHEY and CDR2 is SVGAGI. V lost 0 bases and J 0 bases, leaving 6 bases between the germline ends. This CDR3 contains 14 residues. The CDR3 reads CASSYSLSSYEQYF. CDR3 sequence (DNA): TGTGCCAGCAGTTACTCGCTGAGCTCCTACGAGCAGTACTTC.

J is TRBJ2-2 and V is TRBV6-1, with 9 bases aligning to TRBD2. This CDR3 has 17 residues. After removal of 1 base from V and 0 bases from J, the junction contained 3 bases not matched to a gene. Germline assignment: CDR1 MNHNS and CDR2 SASEGT. The CDR3 loop is CASSEGLAVPNTGELFF. In nucleotides, the CDR3 is TGTGCCAGCAGTGAAGGACTAGCGGTCCCGAACACCGGGGAGCTGTTTTTT.

This clone was counted only a few times. The chain uses TRBV6-6 and TRBJ2-6; tentatively, D is TRBD2 (6 bases). Germline V lookup: CDR1 MNHNY, CDR2 SVGAGI (reference sequence). V was trimmed by 4 bases and J by 1 base, leaving 8 bases between them. This CDR3 is built from 15 residues. The CDR3 protein is CASSSGGSGANVLTF. CDR3 DNA: TGTGCCAGCAGTTCAGGAGGGTCTGGGGCCAACGTCCTGACTTTC.

This chain uses TRBV6-5 with TRBJ2-1, with 8 positions matching TRBD2. The germline V gene encodes CDR1 MNHEY and CDR2 SVGAGI. Unmatched junction bases numbered 7, after V lost 7 bases and J lost 14 bases. This CDR3 is 11 amino acids long. This chain's CDR3 is CASTFAGGEFF. CDR3 sequence (DNA): TGTGCCAGCACCTTTGCGGGAGGAGAGTTCTTC.

The chain combines TRBV18 with TRBJ1-1; D call uncertain. The CDR3 has 13 residues. Trimming took off 6 bases at V and 5 bases at J, with 13 bases between the two ends. The germline V gene has CDR1 KGHSH and CDR2 LQKENI. CDR3 nucleotide sequence: TGTGCCAGCTCGCCATCCCGAGGAACTGAAGCTTTCTTT. Translated, it gives CASSPSRGTEAFF. The full variable domain, with the rest looked up from reference TRBV18 and TRBJ1-1, is NAGVMQNPRHLVRRRGQEARLRCSPMKGHSHVYWYRQLPEEGLKFMVYLQKENIIDESGMPKERFSAEFPKEGPSILRIQQVVRGDSAAYFCASSPSRGTEAFFGQGTRLTVV.

This clone appeared once. The CDR3 region has the DNA TGTGCCAGCAGTCTTGGGACAGGGGGCAGGAATGGCTACACCTTC. Protein sequence: CASSLGTGGRNGYTF. The V call is TRBV6-5, the J call TRBJ1-2, with 12 nucleotides matching TRBD1. The CDR3 is 15 residues long. J gave up 6 bases and V 5 bases, and 7 bases lay outside the gene matches. The germline V gene encodes CDR1 MNHEY and CDR2 SVGAGI.